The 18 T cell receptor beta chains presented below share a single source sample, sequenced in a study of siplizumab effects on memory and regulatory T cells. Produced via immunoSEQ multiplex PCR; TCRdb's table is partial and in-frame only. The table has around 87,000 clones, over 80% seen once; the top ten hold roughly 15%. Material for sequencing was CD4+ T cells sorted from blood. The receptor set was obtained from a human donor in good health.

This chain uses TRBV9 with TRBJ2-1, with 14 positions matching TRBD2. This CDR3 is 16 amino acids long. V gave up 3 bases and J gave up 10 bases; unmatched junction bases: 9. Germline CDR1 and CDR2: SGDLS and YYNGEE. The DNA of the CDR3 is TGTGCCAGCAGCGCTTCCGGGACTAGCGGGGGAAGGGAGCAGTTCTTC. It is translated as CASSASGTSGGREQFF.

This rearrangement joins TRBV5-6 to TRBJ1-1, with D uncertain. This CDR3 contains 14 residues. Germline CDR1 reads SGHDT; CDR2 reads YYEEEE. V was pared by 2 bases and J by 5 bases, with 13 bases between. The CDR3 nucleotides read TGTGCCAGCAGCTTTTCTCCGACGGTTACTGAAGCTTTCTTT. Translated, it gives CASSFSPTVTEAFF.

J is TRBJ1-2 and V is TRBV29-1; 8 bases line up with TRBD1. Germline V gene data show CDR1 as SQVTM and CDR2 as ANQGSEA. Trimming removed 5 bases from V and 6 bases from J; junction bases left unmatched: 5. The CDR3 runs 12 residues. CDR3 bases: TGCAGCGTTACGGACAGGGTTAATGGCTACACCTTC. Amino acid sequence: CSVTDRVNGYTF.

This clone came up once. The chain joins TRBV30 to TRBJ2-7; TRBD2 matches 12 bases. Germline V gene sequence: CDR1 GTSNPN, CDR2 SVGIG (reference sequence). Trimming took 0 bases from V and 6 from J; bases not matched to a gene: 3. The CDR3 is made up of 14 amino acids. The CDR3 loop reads CAWSVRLAGAEQYF. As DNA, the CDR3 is TGTGCCTGGAGTGTTCGACTAGCGGGAGCCGAGCAGTACTTC.

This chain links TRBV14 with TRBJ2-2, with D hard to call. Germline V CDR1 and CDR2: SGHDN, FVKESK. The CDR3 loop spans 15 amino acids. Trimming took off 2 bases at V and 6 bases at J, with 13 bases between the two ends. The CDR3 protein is CASSQPSVWAGELFF. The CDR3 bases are TGTGCCAGCAGCCAACCCAGCGTCTGGGCCGGGGAGCTGTTTTTT. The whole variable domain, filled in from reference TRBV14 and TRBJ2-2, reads EAGVTQFPSHSVIEKGQTVTLRCDPISGHDNLYWYRRVMGKEIKFLLHFVKESKQDESGMPNNRFLAERTGGTYSTLKVQPAELEDSGVYFCASSQPSVWAGELFFGEGSRLTVL.

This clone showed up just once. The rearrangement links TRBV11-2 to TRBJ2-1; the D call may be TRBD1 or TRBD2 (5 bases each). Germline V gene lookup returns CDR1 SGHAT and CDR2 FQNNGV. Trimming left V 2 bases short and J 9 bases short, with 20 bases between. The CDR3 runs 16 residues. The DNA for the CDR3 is TGTGCCAGCAGCTTAATTCAGGGAGCGGTGGTAGGTGAGCAGTTCTTC. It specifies CASSLIQGAVVGEQFF. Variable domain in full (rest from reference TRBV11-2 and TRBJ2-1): EAGVAQSPRYKIIEKRQSVAFWCNPISGHATLYWYQQILGQGPKLLIQFQNNGVVDDSQLPKDRFSAERLKGVDSTLKIQPAKLEDSAVYLCASSLIQGAVVGEQFFGPGTRLTVL.

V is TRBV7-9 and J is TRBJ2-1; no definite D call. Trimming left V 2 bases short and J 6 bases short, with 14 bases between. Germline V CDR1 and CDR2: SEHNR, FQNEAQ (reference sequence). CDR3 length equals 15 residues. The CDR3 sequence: CASSLKGGSTNEQFF. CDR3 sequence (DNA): TGTGCCAGCAGCTTAAAAGGTGGTAGCACCAATGAGCAGTTCTTC.

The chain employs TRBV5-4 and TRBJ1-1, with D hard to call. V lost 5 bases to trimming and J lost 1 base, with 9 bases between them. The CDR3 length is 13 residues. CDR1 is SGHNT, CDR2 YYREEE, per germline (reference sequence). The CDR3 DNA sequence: TGTGCCAGCAGACGAGGGTCGAACACTGAAGCTTTCTTT. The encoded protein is CASRRGSNTEAFF.

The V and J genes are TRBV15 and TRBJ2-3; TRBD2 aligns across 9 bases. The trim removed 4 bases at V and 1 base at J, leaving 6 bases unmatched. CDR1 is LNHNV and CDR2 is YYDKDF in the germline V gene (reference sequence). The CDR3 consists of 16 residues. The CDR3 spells CATSKSPSGGTDTQYF. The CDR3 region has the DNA TGTGCCACCAGCAAGAGCCCTAGCGGGGGCACAGATACGCAGTATTTT. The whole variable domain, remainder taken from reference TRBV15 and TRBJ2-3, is DAMVIQNPRYQVTQFGKPVTLSCSQTLNHNVMYWYQQKSSQAPKLLFHYYDKDFNNEADTPDNFQSRRPNTSFCFLDIRSPGLGDTAMYLCATSKSPSGGTDTQYFGPGTRLTVL.

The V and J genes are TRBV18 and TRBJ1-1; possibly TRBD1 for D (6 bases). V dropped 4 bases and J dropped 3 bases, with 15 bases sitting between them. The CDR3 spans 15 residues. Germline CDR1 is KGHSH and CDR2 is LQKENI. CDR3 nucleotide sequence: TGTGCCAGCTCACAGGGCAGGGGAAGGGACACTGAAGCTTTCTTT. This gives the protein CASSQGRGRDTEAFF. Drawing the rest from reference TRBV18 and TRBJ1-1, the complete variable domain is NAGVMQNPRHLVRRRGQEARLRCSPMKGHSHVYWYRQLPEEGLKFMVYLQKENIIDESGMPKERFSAEFPKEGPSILRIQQVVRGDSAAYFCASSQGRGRDTEAFFGQGTRLTVV.

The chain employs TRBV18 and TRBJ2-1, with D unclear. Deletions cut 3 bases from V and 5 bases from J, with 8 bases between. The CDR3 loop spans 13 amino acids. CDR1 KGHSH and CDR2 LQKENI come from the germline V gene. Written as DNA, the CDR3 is TGTGCCAGCTCACCCACGACCAACAATGAGCAGTTCTTC. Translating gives CASSPTTNNEQFF.

The CDR3 spells CSARDAKETQYF. As DNA, the CDR3 is TGCAGCGCCCGGGACGCCAAAGAGACCCAGTACTTC. The V and J genes are TRBV29-1 and TRBJ2-5; D could derive from TRBD1 or TRBD2 (5 bases each). V lost 7 bases to trimming and J lost 3 bases, with 12 bases between them. Germline V gene data show CDR1 as SQVTM and CDR2 as ANQGSEA. The CDR3 spans 12 residues.

CDR3 loop: CASSVPGLAGASDTQYF. CDR3 DNA sequence: TGCGCCAGCAGCGTACCGGGACTAGCGGGAGCGTCAGATACGCAGTATTTT. V and J are TRBV5-1 and TRBJ2-3; 14 bases map to TRBD2. CDR3 length: 17 residues. Germline CDR1 SGHRS, CDR2 YFSETQ. The V gene end was trimmed by 4 bases and the J gene end by 4 bases; junction bases not matched to a gene: 8.

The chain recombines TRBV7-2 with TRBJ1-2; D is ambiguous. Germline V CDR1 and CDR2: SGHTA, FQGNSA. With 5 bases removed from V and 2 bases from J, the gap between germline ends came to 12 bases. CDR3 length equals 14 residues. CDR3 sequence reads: CASSPKNRNYGYTF. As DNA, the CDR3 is TGTGCCAGCAGCCCCAAAAACAGAAACTATGGCTACACCTTC.

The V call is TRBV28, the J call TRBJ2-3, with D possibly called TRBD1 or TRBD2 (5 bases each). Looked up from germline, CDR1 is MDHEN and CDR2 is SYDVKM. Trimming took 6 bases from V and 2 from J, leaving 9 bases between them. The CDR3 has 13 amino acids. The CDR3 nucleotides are TGTGCCAGCAGGCGAGGGGCCACAGATACGCAGTATTTT. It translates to CASRRGATDTQYF.

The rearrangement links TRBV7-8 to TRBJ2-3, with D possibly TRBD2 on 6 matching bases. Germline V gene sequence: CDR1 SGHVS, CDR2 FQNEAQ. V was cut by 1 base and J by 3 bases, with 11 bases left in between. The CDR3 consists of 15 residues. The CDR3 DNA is TGTGCCAGCAGCTTAGAGTGGGGAGGAACAGATACGCAGTATTTT. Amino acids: CASSLEWGGTDTQYF.

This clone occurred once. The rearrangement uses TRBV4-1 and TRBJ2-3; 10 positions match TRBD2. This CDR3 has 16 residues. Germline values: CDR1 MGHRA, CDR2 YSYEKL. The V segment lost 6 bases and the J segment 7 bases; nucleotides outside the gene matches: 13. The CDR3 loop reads CASRHLAGEEYYTQYF. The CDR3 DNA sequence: TGCGCCAGCAGGCACCTAGCGGGAGAGGAATACTATACGCAGTATTTT.

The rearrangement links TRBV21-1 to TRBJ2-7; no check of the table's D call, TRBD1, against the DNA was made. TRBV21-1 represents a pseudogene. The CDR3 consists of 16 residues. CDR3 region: CASSKPTGNNSYEQYF. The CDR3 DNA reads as TGTGCCAGCAGCAAACCGACAGGGAATAATTCCTACGAGCAGTACTTC.